Listed below are T cell receptor beta chains from one sample, sequenced in a study of cytomegalovirus exposure and HLA in healthy donors. TCRdb's copy holds only in-frame clones and misses some; the assay was immunoSEQ multiplex PCR. This table has roughly 160,000 clones, 80% to 90% appearing once. The sample consisted of PBMCs. These receptors all come from a man younger than 30 in good health and CMV-seropositive. Each CDR3 is given with its conserved first and last residue. The order of the fields is J gene, D gene, V gene, clone size, CDR3 DNA, CDR3 protein. A D gene is named only where the DNA matches it firmly. Some rows mark clone size as missing; the rest say once, few, many or name a class of expanded clone.

>TRBJ2-2|TRBD1|TRBV5-4|NA
TGTGCCAGCAGCTTCGCCGGACAGGGCGTCACCGGGGAGCTGTTTTTT
CASSFAGQGVTGELFF
>TRBJ1-1|NA|TRBV6-1|NA
TGTGCCAGCAGAGGGTACCTCGGAGGAGAAGCTTTCTTT
CASRGYLGGEAFF
>TRBJ2-7|TRBD1|TRBV7-2|NA
TGTGCCAGCAGCTTAGGGACAGGGGTAGCCTACGAGCAGTACTTC
CASSLGTGVAYEQYF
>TRBJ2-7|TRBD2|TRBV30|NA
TGTGCCTGGAGTGTATCTCGGGGGGTCTCCTACGAGCAGTACTTC
CAWSVSRGVSYEQYF
>TRBJ2-5|NA|TRBV5-4|NA
TGTGCCAGCAGCTTGAATTCGAATCTAGGAGAGACCCAGTACTTC
CASSLNSNLGETQYF
>TRBJ2-3|TRBD2|TRBV9|NA
TGTGCCAGCAGGGAATCGCTAGCGGCGAGAGGGGATACGCAGTATTTT
CASRESLAARGDTQYF
>TRBJ1-2|NA|TRBV9|NA
TGTGCCAGCAGCGCCAATTTGGGGCTAGATGGCTACACCTTC
CASSANLGLDGYTF
>TRBJ1-3|TRBD1|TRBV11-2|NA
TGTGCCAGCAGCCGACAGGGGGCTCCAGGAAACACCATATATTTT
CASSRQGAPGNTIYF
>TRBJ2-4|TRBD1|TRBV25-1|NA
TGTGCCAGCAGTGAATTAGGACAGGGGAAAAACATTCAGTACTTC
CASSELGQGKNIQYF
>TRBJ2-3|NA|TRBV4-1|NA
TGCGCCAGCAGCCCCATCTGGGGGGGCACAGATACGCAGTATTTT
CASSPIWGGTDTQYF
>TRBJ1-5|NA|TRBV19|NA
TGTGCCAGTAGCCCAGATTGGGGCGGCCCCTTGGGCAATCAGCCCCAGCATTTT
CASSPDWGGPLGNQPQHF
>TRBJ2-5|TRBD2|TRBV2|NA
TGTGCCAGCAGTGGCGGACTAGCGGGGGGCCAAGAGACCCAGTACTTC
CASSGGLAGGQETQYF
>TRBJ2-1|TRBD2|TRBV7-9|NA
TGTGCCAGCAGCTCCGGACTAGCGGGGGGTGAGCAGTTCTTC
CASSSGLAGGEQFF
>TRBJ2-2|NA|TRBV12-5|NA
TGTGCTAGTTCCCGGGACACCGGGGAGCTGTTTTTT
CASSRDTGELFF
>TRBJ2-5|NA|TRBV7-9|NA
TGTGCCAGCAGCCCTAGAGATACAGGGATCCAAGAGACCCAGTACTTC
CASSPRDTGIQETQYF
>TRBJ1-2|NA|TRBV30|NA
TGTGCCTGCCCTGGCGGGTATGGCTACACCTTC
CACPGGYGYTF
>TRBJ1-1|NA|TRBV4-1|NA
TGCGCCAGCAGCCAAGTGGGGGGTGCAGAGAACACTGAAGCTTTCTTT
CASSQVGGAENTEAFF
>TRBJ2-7|NA|TRBV11-2|NA
TGTGCCAGCAGCTTAGAGGTCAGACAAATCGAGCAGTACTTC
CASSLEVRQIEQYF
>TRBJ2-3|TRBD2|TRBV11-2|NA
TGTGCCAGCAGCCCAAACCCTTGGCTAGCGGGGGGGCCGGGCCCATCGTATTTT
CASSPNPWLAGGPGPSYF
>TRBJ1-1|TRBD1|TRBV18|NA
TGTGCCAGCTCACCACTGACGTGGAGACAGGGGGCTGGGAACACTGAAGCTTTCTTT
CASSPLTWRQGAGNTEAFF
>TRBJ2-2|NA|TRBV5-8|NA
TGTGCCAGCAGCTTTGACAAGAACACCGGGGAGCTGTTTTTT
CASSFDKNTGELFF
>TRBJ1-1|NA|TRBV2|few
TGTGCCAGCAGTGAGTTCCTAAGTACAGGAGCTTTCTTT
CASSEFLSTGAFF
>TRBJ2-2|NA|TRBV4-1|few
TGCGCCAGCAGCCAAGCGCAAGCGGGGGAGCTGTTTTTT
CASSQAQAGELFF
>TRBJ1-5|NA|TRBV5-5|NA
TGTGCCAGCAGCTTGATTGTGTCAGGTCAGCCCCAGCATTTT
CASSLIVSGQPQHF
>TRBJ1-5|NA|TRBV27|NA
TGTGCCAGCAGCCGAAAGGGGTGGCAGGGGTTTATAGATCAGCCCCAGCATTTT
CASSRKGWQGFIDQPQHF
>TRBJ2-3|TRBD1|TRBV25-1|NA
TGTGCCAGCAATGAGGGGGCGGCAGATACGCAGTATTTT
CASNEGAADTQYF
>TRBJ2-1|NA|TRBV7-8|NA
TGTGCCAGCAGCTTACGGGGGGCCCAACGAGGTGAGCAGTTCTTC
CASSLRGAQRGEQFF
>TRBJ2-5|TRBD2|TRBV7-7|NA
TGTGCCAGCAGCCCAGGACTAGCGGGGGCCAAAGAGACCCAGTACTTC
CASSPGLAGAKETQYF
>TRBJ2-7|TRBD1|TRBV6-6|NA
TGTGCCAGCAGGCGGGGGACAGGGAGGGGGGAGCAGTACTTC
CASRRGTGRGEQYF
>TRBJ1-1|TRBD1|TRBV4-3|few
TGCGCCAGCAGCCAAGGATCCAGGGGGATATGGAACACTGAAGCTTTCTTT
CASSQGSRGIWNTEAFF
>TRBJ2-3|NA|TRBV5-6|NA
TGTGCCAGCAGGTCTCAGGGGACGGATACGCAGTATTTT
CASRSQGTDTQYF
>TRBJ2-1|NA|TRBV5-6|NA
TGTGCCAGCAGCTTAACCGCAGGTGAGCAGTTCTTC
CASSLTAGEQFF
>TRBJ1-5|TRBD1|TRBV15|once
TGTGCCACCAGCAGAGAGAACAGGGGGCTATATAGCAATCAGCCCCAGCATTTT
CATSRENRGLYSNQPQHF
>TRBJ1-3|NA|TRBV10-3|NA
TGTGCCATCAGTGAGTTGGGGACTTTTTTTGGGGAGAGCTCTGGAAACACCATATATTTT
CAISELGTFFGESSGNTIYF
>TRBJ2-1|NA|TRBV9|NA
TGTGCCAGCAGCGTCGACTACTACAATGAGCAGTTCTTC
CASSVDYYNEQFF
>TRBJ2-1|NA|TRBV7-9|NA
TGTGCCAGCAGCTTAAGCCGGCCGGGACTCCAGTTCTTC
CASSLSRPGLQFF
>TRBJ2-7|TRBD1|TRBV5-1|NA
TGCGCCAGCAGCCTGCTAGGTGGACAGGGGTTTACCTACGAGCAGTACTTC
CASSLLGGQGFTYEQYF
>TRBJ2-7|NA|TRBV4-1|NA
TGCGCCAGCAGCCAAGTTACAATTGCCGAGCAGTACTTC
CASSQVTIAEQYF
>TRBJ1-1|NA|TRBV14|NA
TGTGCCAGCAGCCAAGTCGAGTCGGGCACTGAAGCTTTCTTT
CASSQVESGTEAFF
>TRBJ2-2|NA|TRBV4-3|few
TGCGCCAGCAGCCAAGACGGGACCGGGGAGCTGTTTTTT
CASSQDGTGELFF
>TRBJ2-1|TRBD2|TRBV5-1|NA
TGCGCCAGCCAAATCGGACTAGCGGGGGTCTCCTACAATGAGCAGTTCTTC
CASQIGLAGVSYNEQFF
>TRBJ2-6|TRBD1|TRBV4-1|few
TGCGCCAGCAGCCCGCAGGGGGAAGATTTCTTATCTGGGGCCAACGTCCTGACTTTC
CASSPQGEDFLSGANVLTF
>TRBJ1-2|NA|TRBV18|NA
TGTGCCAGCTCACCAGGGGCGGACTATGGCTACACCTTC
CASSPGADYGYTF
>TRBJ1-6|TRBD1|TRBV2|NA
TGTGCCAGCAGGGCTACAGGGGGCCTTTCTATGGCTTCACCCCTCCACTTT
CASRATGGLSMASPLHF
>TRBJ1-2|TRBD1|TRBV6-5|NA
TGTGCCAGCAGCCGGGACAGCTACTACACCTTC
CASSRDSYYTF